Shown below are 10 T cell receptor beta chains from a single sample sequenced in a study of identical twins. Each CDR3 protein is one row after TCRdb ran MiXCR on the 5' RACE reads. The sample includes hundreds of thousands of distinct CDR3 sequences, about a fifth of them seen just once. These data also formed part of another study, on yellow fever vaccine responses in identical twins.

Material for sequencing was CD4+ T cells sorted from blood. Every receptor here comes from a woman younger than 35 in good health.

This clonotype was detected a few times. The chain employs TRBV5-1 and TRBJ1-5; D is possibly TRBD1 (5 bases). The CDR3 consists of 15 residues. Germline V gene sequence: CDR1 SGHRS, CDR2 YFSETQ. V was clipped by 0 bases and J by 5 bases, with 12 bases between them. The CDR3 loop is CASSLEPGGDQPQHF. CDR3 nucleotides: TGCGCCAGCAGCTTGGAGCCGGGGGGGGATCAGCCCCAGCATTTT.

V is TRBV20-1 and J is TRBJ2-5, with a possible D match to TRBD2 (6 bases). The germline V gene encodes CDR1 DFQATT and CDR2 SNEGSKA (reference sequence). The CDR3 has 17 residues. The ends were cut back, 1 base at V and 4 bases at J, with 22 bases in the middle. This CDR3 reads CSARAPSKEAGRETQYF. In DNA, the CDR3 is TGCAGTGCTAGAGCACCCTCAAAAGAGGCGGGAAGAGAGACCCAGTACTTC.

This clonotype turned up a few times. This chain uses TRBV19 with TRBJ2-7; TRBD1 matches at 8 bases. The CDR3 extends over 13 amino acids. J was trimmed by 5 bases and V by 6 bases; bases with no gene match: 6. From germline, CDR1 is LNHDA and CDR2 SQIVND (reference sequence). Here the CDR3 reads CASSMDRAHEQYF. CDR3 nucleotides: TGTGCCAGTAGCATGGACAGGGCCCACGAGCAGTACTTC.

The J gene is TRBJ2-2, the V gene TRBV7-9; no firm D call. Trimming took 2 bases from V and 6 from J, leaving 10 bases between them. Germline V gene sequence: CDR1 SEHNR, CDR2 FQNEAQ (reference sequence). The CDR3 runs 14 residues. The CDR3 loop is CASSLSASPGELFF. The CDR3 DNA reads TGTGCCAGCAGCTTAAGTGCGTCCCCCGGGGAGCTGTTTTTT. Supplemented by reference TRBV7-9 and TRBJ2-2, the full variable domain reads DTGVSQNPRHKITKRGQNVTFRCDPISEHNRLYWYRQTLGQGPEFLTYFQNEAQLEKSRLLSDRFSAERPKGSFSTLEIQRTEQGDSAMYLCASSLSASPGELFFGEGSRLTVL.

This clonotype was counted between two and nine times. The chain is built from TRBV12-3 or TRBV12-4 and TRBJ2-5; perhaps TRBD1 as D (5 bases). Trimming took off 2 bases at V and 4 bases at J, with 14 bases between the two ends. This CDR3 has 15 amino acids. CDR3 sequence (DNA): TGTGCCAGCAGTTTAACCAGGGTGTATGGAGAGACCCAGTACTTC. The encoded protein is CASSLTRVYGETQYF.

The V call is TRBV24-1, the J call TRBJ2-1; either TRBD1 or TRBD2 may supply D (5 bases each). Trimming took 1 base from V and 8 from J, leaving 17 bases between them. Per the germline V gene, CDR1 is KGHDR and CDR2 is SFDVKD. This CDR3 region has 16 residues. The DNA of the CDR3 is TGTGCCACCAGTGATTTTGGGACCCCGGGCTCCGATGAGCAGTTCTTC. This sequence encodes CATSDFGTPGSDEQFF.

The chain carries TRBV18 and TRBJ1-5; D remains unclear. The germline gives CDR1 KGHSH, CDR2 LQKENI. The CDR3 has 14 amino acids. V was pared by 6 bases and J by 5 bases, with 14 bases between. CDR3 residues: CASSPTVGHQPQHF. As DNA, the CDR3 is TGTGCCAGCTCGCCCACGGTTGGACATCAGCCCCAGCATTTT.

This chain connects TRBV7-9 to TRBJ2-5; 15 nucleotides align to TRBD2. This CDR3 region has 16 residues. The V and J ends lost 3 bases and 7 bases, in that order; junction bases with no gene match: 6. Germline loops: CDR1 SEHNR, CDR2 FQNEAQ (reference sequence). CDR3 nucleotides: TGTGCCAGCAGCTTCGGACTAGCGGGGGGGTCCACGACCCAGTACTTC. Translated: CASSFGLAGGSTTQYF. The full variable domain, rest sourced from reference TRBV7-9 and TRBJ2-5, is DTGVSQNPRHKITKRGQNVTFRCDPISEHNRLYWYRQTLGQGPEFLTYFQNEAQLEKSRLLSDRFSAERPKGSFSTLEIQRTEQGDSAMYLCASSFGLAGGSTTQYFGPGTRLLVL.

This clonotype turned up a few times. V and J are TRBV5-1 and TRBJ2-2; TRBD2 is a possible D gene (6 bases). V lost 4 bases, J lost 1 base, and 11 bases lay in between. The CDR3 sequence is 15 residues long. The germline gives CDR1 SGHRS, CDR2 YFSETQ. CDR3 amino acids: CASSGRLGNTGELFF. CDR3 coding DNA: TGCGCCAGCAGCGGACGACTAGGGAACACCGGGGAGCTGTTTTTT.

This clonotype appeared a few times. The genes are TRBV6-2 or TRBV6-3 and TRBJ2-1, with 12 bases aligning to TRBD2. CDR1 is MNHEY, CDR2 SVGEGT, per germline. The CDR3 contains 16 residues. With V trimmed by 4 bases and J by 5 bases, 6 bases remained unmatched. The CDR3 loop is CASSFGLAGYNNEQFF. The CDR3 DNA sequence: TGTGCCAGCAGTTTCGGACTAGCGGGGTATAACAATGAGCAGTTCTTC.